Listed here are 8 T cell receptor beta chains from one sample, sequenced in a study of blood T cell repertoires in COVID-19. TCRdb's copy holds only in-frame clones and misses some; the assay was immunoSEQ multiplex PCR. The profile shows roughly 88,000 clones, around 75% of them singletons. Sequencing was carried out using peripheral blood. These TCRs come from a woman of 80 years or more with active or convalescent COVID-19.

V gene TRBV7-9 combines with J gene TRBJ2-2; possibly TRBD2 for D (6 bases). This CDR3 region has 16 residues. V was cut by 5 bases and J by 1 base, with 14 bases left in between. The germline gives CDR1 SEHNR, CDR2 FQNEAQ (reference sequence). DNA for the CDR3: TGTGCCAGCAGCCGCGGAGGGACTGGGAACACCGGGGAGCTGTTTTTT. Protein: CASSRGGTGNTGELFF.

The CDR3 DNA reads TGTGCCAGCATCGGGGAGACTGAAGCTTTCTTT. Translating gives CASIGETEAFF. The V call is TRBV28, the J call TRBJ1-1; the D is unclear. The CDR3 covers 11 residues. Per the germline V gene, CDR1 is MDHEN and CDR2 is SYDVKM. V dropped 7 bases and J dropped 5 bases, with 8 bases sitting between them.

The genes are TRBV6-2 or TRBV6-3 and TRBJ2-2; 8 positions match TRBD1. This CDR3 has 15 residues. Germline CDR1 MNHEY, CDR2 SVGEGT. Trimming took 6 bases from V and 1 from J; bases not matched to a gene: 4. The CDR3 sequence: CASSSGTGNTGELFF. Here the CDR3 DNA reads TGTGCCAGCAGCTCCGGGACAGGGAACACCGGGGAGCTGTTTTTT.

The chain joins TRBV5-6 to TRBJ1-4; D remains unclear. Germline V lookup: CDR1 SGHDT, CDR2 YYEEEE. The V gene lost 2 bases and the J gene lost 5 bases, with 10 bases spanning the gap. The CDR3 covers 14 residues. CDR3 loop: CASSFYSGNEKLFF. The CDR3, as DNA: TGTGCCAGCAGCTTTTACTCCGGGAATGAAAAACTGTTTTTT.

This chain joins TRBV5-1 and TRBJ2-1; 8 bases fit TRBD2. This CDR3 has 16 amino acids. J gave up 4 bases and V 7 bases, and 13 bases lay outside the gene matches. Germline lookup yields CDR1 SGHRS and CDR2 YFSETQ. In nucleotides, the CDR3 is TGCGCCAGCTCGATAACGGCGGGGGGCGATTACAATGAGCAGTTCTTC. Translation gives CASSITAGGDYNEQFF.

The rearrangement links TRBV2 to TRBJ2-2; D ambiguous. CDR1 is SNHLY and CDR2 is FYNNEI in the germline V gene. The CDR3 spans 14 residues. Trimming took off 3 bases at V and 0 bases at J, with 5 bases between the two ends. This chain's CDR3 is CASSEYSNTGELFF. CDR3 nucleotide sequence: TGTGCCAGCAGTGAGTACTCGAACACCGGGGAGCTGTTTTTT.

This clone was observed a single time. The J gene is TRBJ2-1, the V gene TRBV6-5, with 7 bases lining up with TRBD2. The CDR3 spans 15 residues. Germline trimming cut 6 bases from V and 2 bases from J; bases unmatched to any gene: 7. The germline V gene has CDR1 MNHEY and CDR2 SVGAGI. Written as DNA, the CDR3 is TGTGCCAGCAGGCCGGGACTACTAGCCTACAATGAGCAGTTCTTC. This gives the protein CASRPGLLAYNEQFF.

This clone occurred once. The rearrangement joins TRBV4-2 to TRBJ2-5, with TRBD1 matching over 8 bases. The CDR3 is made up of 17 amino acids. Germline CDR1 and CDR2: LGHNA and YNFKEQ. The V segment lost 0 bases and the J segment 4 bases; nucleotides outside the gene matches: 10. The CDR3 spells CASSQDLRSGTGETQYF. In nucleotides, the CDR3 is TGTGCCAGCAGCCAAGATCTACGGTCCGGGACAGGAGAGACCCAGTACTTC.